These T cell receptor beta chains were read from a single sample in a study of cytomegalovirus exposure and HLA in healthy donors. Measured with immunoSEQ multiplex PCR; TCRdb has only the in-frame clones, and not every one. The listing contains about 100,000 clones. Sequenced material: PBMCs. The receptors here all came from a man in his fifties in good health and CMV-seronegative. The CDR3 runs from the conserved cysteine through the conserved F or W. The D gene is left open where the match is weak.

CDR3,DNA,J,D,V
CASSQDFYEQYF,TGTGCCAGCAGCCAAGACTTCTACGAGCAGTACTTC,TRBJ2-7,.,TRBV7-9
CASSESTGSPRAFF,TGCGCCAGCAGTGAGTCGACAGGGTCCCCACGAGCTTTCTTT,TRBJ1-1,TRBD1,TRBV10-1
CASTIPAGRVNTIYF,TGTGCCAGTACTATACCTGCTGGGAGGGTCAACACCATATATTTT,TRBJ1-3,.,TRBV19
CSVEVLAGVHEQFF,TGCAGCGTTGAGGTGCTAGCGGGAGTGCATGAGCAGTTCTTC,TRBJ2-1,TRBD2,TRBV29-1
CASSFPAAGGARDGYTF,TGTGCCAGCAGCTTTCCGGCCGCAGGGGGCGCCCGGGATGGCTACACCTTC,TRBJ1-2,TRBD1,TRBV7-9
CASSLGGQGAGSYEQYF,TGCGCCAGCAGCTTGGGCGGACAGGGGGCAGGGTCCTACGAGCAGTACTTC,TRBJ2-7,TRBD1,TRBV5-1
CASRGAGDYGYTF,TGTGCCAGCAGGGGGGCAGGGGACTATGGCTACACCTTC,TRBJ1-2,.,TRBV25-1
CASSLRLAGGLTYEQYF,TGTGCCAGCAGCTTAAGACTAGCGGGAGGCCTCACCTACGAGCAGTACTTC,TRBJ2-7,TRBD2,TRBV7-9
CASSPGGARNYGYTF,TGTGCCAGCTCACCGGGGGGGGCGCGGAACTATGGCTACACCTTC,TRBJ1-2,.,TRBV18
CASSIQGNNQPQHF,TGTGCCAGTAGTATCCAGGGTAACAATCAGCCCCAGCATTTT,TRBJ1-5,.,TRBV19
CASSPTQARVNYGYTF,TGTGCCAGCTCACCAACCCAGGCGAGGGTGAACTATGGCTACACCTTC,TRBJ1-2,.,TRBV18
CASSVQGASTEAFF,TGTGCCAGCAGCGTACAGGGGGCTTCCACTGAAGCTTTCTTT,TRBJ1-1,TRBD1,TRBV9
CASSIQTVMNTEAFF,TGTGCCAGTAGTATCCAGACAGTGATGAACACTGAAGCTTTCTTT,TRBJ1-1,.,TRBV19
CASSREVDTEAFF,TGTGCCAGCAGTCGGGAGGTGGACACTGAAGCTTTCTTT,TRBJ1-1,.,TRBV6-1
CASSIDRNTEAFF,TGTGCCAGTAGTATCGACAGGAACACTGAAGCTTTCTTT,TRBJ1-1,.,TRBV19
CASSLQGALGYTF,TGTGCCAGCAGCTTGCAGGGGGCGCTTGGCTACACCTTC,TRBJ1-2,TRBD1,TRBV11-3
CSGGGSQETQYF,TGCAGCGGGGGCGGCAGTCAAGAGACCCAGTACTTC,TRBJ2-5,.,TRBV29-1
CASSLGARPSTDTQYF,TGTGCCAGCAGCTTGGGAGCGAGACCCAGCACAGATACGCAGTATTTT,TRBJ2-3,.,TRBV11-2
CASSQVSVRSSYNEQFF,TGTGCCAGCAGCCAAGTTTCTGTCCGGAGCTCCTACAATGAGCAGTTCTTC,TRBJ2-1,.,TRBV4-2
CASSQGDRSYGYTF,TGCGCCAGCAGCCAAGGGGACAGATCCTATGGCTACACCTTC,TRBJ1-2,TRBD1,TRBV4-1
CASSQDGNRLNEQYF,TGCGCCAGCAGCCAAGATGGGAACAGGCTAAACGAGCAGTACTTC,TRBJ2-7,.,TRBV4-3
CASSLIGPREGKLFF,TGCGCCAGCAGCTTAATCGGTCCGCGGGAAGGAAAACTGTTTTTT,TRBJ1-4,.,TRBV5-1
CASSLQGTPEAFF,TGTGCCAGTAGTCTACAGGGGACCCCTGAAGCTTTCTTT,TRBJ1-1,TRBD1,TRBV19
CASKYGDAYEQYF,TGTGCCAGCAAATACGGGGATGCCTACGAGCAGTACTTC,TRBJ2-7,.,TRBV2
CASENRARGSYEQYF,TGTGCTAGCGAGAACAGGGCTAGGGGCTCCTACGAGCAGTACTTC,TRBJ2-7,.,TRBV12-5
CASSYSRQGGYGYTF,TGTGCCAGCAGTTACTCGAGGCAGGGGGGCTATGGCTACACCTTC,TRBJ1-2,TRBD1,TRBV6-5
CAWSAPSGMKLEQFF,TGTGCCTGGAGTGCCCCTAGCGGGATGAAGCTTGAGCAGTTCTTC,TRBJ2-1,TRBD2,TRBV30
CASSLYRDFPEAFF,TGTGCCAGCAGCCTTTATCGGGACTTCCCTGAAGCTTTCTTT,TRBJ1-1,.,TRBV7-9
CASGENQGFSTGELFF,TGTGCCAGCGGGGAGAATCAGGGGTTTAGCACCGGGGAGCTGTTTTTT,TRBJ2-2,.,TRBV2
CASRSASSYNEQFF,TGCGCCAGCAGAAGCGCCAGCTCCTACAATGAGCAGTTCTTC,TRBJ2-1,.,TRBV5-1
CASSQVLGATGELFF,TGCGCCAGCAGCCAAGTTCTGGGGGCCACCGGGGAGCTGTTTTTT,TRBJ2-2,.,TRBV4-3
CASSNYPDRGEKGYGYTF,TGTGCCAGCAGCAATTACCCGGACAGGGGGGAAAAAGGCTATGGCTACACCTTC,TRBJ1-2,TRBD1,TRBV11-3